The sequence of this T cell receptor (beta chain) was determined in a study of T cells in Graves' hyperthyroidism and ophthalmopathy. RNA transcripts were the template for amplifying TCR beta CDR3 regions. HTBI primers were the set used in a first-round RT-PCR of the TCR CDR3. TCRdb re-called the multiplex PCR reads through MiXCR, storing one row per CDR3 protein. The sample comprises approximately 600,000 distinct CDR3 sequences, around 14% of which are singletons, and around 7% rests with the top ten. Only a few counts were recorded for this clonotype. V dropped 4 bases and J dropped 7 bases, with 13 bases sitting between them. CDR3 size: 14 residues. Germline CDR1 is ENHRY and CDR2 is SYGVKD. Inclusion characteristics of ophthalmopathy patients comprised a Clinical Activity Score of at least 3, a NOSPECS grade of at least 4, and duration under 3 months. Patients were excluded because of uncontrolled infection, other autoimmune disease, pregnancy or lactation.

The sequenced sample consisted of blood. The receptor was derived from a woman between 18 and 29 years old with Graves' ophthalmopathy. This chain links TRBV10-3 with TRBJ2-2; a possible D gene is TRBD1 (6 bases). In DNA form, the CDR3 reads TGTGCCATCAGTGGGGGGCCGGGAATCGGGGAGCTGTTTTTT. It yields the protein CAISGGPGIGELFF.